This T cell receptor (beta chain) was identified during a study of blood T cell repertoires in COVID-19. Authors' processing steps: Amplification from reference gene primers served as the basis for estimated nucleated cell counts. Sequenced by immunoSEQ multiplex PCR; TCRdb stores in-frame clones only, minus some. The V and J calls and clone size were taken over from that table, and D and trimming were inferred from the DNA. Among approximately 45,000 clones, 90% were seen once, and the ten largest hold less than 6.5%. Trimming took 0 bases from V and 5 from J, leaving 14 bases between them. The length of the CDR3 is 15 residues. CDR1 is SGHRS, CDR2 YFSETQ, per germline.

The sequencing input was peripheral blood. This clonotype was sampled from a man between 65 and 85 years old with acute or convalescent COVID-19. The V gene is TRBV5-1, the J gene TRBJ1-1; D call uncertain. The CDR3 loop reads CASSLAIRSPTEAFF. As DNA, the CDR3 is TGCGCCAGCAGCTTGGCGATTCGGAGCCCGACTGAAGCTTTCTTT.